This T cell receptor beta chain was sequenced for a study of cytomegalovirus exposure and HLA in healthy donors. Notes on the study in general: HLA alleles were associated with some 16,000 TCR beta sequences in a later analysis at 0.05 false discovery rate.

The PCR contained 60 Vbeta and 13 Jbeta primers. TCRdb's copy holds only in-frame clones and misses some; the assay was immunoSEQ multiplex PCR. The sample includes 150,000 to 250,000 clones, approximately 78% of them seen just once. Comments on this clone: No antigen is known for it.

Germline lookup yields CDR1 SGDLS and CDR2 YYNGEE. Trimming took 0 bases from V and 7 from J, leaving 15 bases between them. The CDR3 covers 15 residues. This clonotype originated in a woman aged 50 to 65 in good health and CMV-seropositive. V is TRBV9 and J is TRBJ2-3; D not certain. The sequenced sample was PBMCs. The CDR3 is CASSVALSAANTQYF. In DNA, the CDR3 is TGTGCCAGCAGCGTAGCGTTGAGCGCCGCCAATACGCAGTATTTT.